This entry concerns a single T cell receptor beta chain. This clone was detected a few times. It lacks a known antigen. No much larger clone exists at a distance of one base, and base qualities are not known. The germline V gene specifies MGHRA as CDR1 and YSYEKL as CDR2. Relative to germline, V is 6 bases shorter and J is 0 bases shorter, with 17 bases between their ends. The CDR3 runs 16 residues from the cysteine to the phenylalanine. Here the CDR3 DNA is all that survives: 48 bases in frame from base 1. The library was built by means of the immunoSEQ multiplex PCR assay. Rearranged TCR beta chain sequences were amplified using the hsTCRB Kit according to the manufacturer's protocol. TCRB libraries were sequenced on an Illumina MiSeq. The paper's processing steps were these. The proprietary platform of the kit vendor was used for demultiplexing, trimming and gene mapping. Here the immuneACCESS table is served through TCRdb, limited to in-frame sequences with V and J called. Missing clones are a known gap in these copies; in checked studies unresolved V genes cover under half, and the rest lacks a known reason. The V and J calls and clone size come from that table; D and trimming were worked out from the DNA. This sample is represented by roughly 50,000 clones; less than 85% of them were singletons. The top ten clones comprise approximately 2.8% of the sample.

The entry originates in a study of a mutant IDH1 vaccine in newly diagnosed glioma (dated by TCRdb to the early 2020s). In the study overall: Across visits V03 through V10, patients got a total of eight vaccinations, given in weeks 1, 3, 5, 7, 11, 15, 19 and 23. In the chemotherapy-containing groups, vaccination started alongside temozolomide cycles, whereas in patients who had radiotherapy alone it started 4-6 weeks after radiotherapy. Peripheral blood samples were drawn at six visits, namely V03 (baseline), V05, V07, V10, V12 and V13. Before enrollment, patients had received standard therapy of radiotherapy alone, temozolomide alone, or radiochemotherapy with temozolomide; most received the combination. Of the 25 to 35 treated patients, around 62% were male and about 40% were female, and a mean age of about 37 years was recorded. Longitudinal TCRB deep sequencing was done for 25 to 30 treated patients, wherever samples were available for exploratory analyses.

Taken with the paper, the label for time point translates to: week 5, during vaccination. Every vaccine dose consisted of 300 ug of a 20-mer mutant IDH1 peptide in Montanide, administered subcutaneously together with topical imiquimod. Newly diagnosed WHO grade 3 or 4 IDH1-mutant astrocytomas showing loss of nuclear ATRX were present in the donors. The samples were drawn from NOA16, a multicentre, single-arm, open-label phase I trial in Germany that tested a mutant IDH1 peptide vaccine in humans for the first time. The DNeasy Blood and Tissue Kit was used to extract genomic DNA from EDTA blood for TCRB sequencing. Overall results and qualifications from the work: Pseudoprogression seemed to be unrelated to changes in the top peripheral T cell clonotypes found by TCRB sequencing. The authors noted that analyses of patient blood samples could not be reproduced because of sample limitations. Selection of PBMC samples for TCRB deep sequencing was based on availability. Immune responses induced by the vaccine were seen in around 94% of patients across multiple MHC alleles.

This specimen was PBMCs, taken from a glioma patient whose treatment included an IDH1 peptide vaccine. The source is a woman between 18 and 30 years old with glioma. Some clones in this sample may be carry-over from other donors' samples. The sequence is built from TRBV4-1 and TRBJ1-1, with TRBD1 tentatively as D gene (6 bases match). The DNA is as follows: TGCGCCAGCAGTGGCGGGGGGCCGGGTATGAACACTGAAGCTTTCTTT. Its amino acids are CASSGGGPGMNTEAFF.